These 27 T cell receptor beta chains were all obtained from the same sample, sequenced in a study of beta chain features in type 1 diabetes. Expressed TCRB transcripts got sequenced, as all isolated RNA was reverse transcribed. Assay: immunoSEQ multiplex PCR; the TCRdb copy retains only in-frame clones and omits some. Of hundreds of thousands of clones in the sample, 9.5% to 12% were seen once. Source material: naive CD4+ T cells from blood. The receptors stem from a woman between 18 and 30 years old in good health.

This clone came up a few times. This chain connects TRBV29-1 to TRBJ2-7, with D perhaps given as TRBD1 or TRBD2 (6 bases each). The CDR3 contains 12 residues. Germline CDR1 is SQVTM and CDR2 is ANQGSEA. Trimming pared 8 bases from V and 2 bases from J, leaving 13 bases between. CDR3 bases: TGCAGCTCGCGGGACACCGCCTACGAGCAGTACTTC. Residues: CSSRDTAYEQYF.

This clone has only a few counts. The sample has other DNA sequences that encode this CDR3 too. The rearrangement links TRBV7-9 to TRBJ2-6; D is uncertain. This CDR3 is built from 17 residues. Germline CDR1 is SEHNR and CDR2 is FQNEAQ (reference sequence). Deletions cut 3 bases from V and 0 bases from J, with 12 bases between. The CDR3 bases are TGTGCCAGCAGCTTCGGTCAGGCGCACTCTGGGGCCAACGTCCTGACTTTC. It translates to CASSFGQAHSGANVLTF.

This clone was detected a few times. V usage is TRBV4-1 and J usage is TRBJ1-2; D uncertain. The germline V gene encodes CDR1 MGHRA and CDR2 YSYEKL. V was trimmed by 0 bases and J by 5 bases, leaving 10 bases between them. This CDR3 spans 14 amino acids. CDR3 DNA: TGCGCCAGCAGCCAAGATCTGGCGAGATATGGCTACACCTTC. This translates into CASSQDLARYGYTF.

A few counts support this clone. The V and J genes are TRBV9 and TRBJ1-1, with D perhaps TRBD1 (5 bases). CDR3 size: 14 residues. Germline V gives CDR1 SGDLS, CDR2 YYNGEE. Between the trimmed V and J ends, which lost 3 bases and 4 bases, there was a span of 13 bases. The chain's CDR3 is CASSAALTVTEAFF. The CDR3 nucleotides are TGTGCCAGCAGCGCCGCCCTGACAGTCACTGAAGCTTTCTTT.

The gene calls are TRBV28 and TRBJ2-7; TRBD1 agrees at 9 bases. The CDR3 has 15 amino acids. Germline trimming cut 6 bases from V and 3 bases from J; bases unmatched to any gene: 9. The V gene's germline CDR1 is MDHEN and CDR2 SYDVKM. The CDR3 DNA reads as TGTGCCAGCAGAGCGACAGGGGGGAAGCGCTACGAGCAGTACTTC. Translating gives CASRATGGKRYEQYF. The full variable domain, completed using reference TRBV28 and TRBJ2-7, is DVKVTQSSRYLVKRTGEKVFLECVQDMDHENMFWYRQDPGLGLRLIYFSYDVKMKEKGDIPEGYSVSREKKERFSLILESASTNQTSMYLCASRATGGKRYEQYFGPGTRLTVT.

CDR3 protein: CASRPKEGSGANVLTF. The CDR3 DNA is TGCGCCAGCAGGCCAAAAGAGGGATCCGGGGCCAACGTCCTGACTTTC. The gene calls are TRBV4-3 and TRBJ2-6, with D possibly TRBD2 on 5 matching bases. Between the trimmed V and J ends, which lost 6 bases and 4 bases, there was a span of 16 bases. The V gene's germline CDR1 is LGHNA and CDR2 YSLEER. The CDR3 runs to 16 residues.

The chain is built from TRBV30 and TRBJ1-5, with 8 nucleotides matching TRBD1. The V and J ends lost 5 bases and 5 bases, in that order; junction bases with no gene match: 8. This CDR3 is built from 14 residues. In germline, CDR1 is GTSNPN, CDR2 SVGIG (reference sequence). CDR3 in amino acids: CAWGRDRIYQPQHF. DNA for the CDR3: TGTGCCTGGGGCCGGGACAGGATATATCAGCCCCAGCATTTT.

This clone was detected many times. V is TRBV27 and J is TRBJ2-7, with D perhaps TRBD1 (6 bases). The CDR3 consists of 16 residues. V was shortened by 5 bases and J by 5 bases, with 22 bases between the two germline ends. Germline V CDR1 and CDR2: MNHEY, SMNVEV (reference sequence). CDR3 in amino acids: CASSPPGHRERNEQYV. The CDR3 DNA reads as TGTGCCAGCAGTCCTCCGGGACACCGAGAGCGGAACGAGCAGTACGTC.

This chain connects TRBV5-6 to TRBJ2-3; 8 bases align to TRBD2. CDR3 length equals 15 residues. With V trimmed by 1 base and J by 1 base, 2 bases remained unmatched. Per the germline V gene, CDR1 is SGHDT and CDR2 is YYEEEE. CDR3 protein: CASSLPAGGTDTQYF. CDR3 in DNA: TGTGCCAGCAGCTTGCCAGCGGGGGGCACAGATACGCAGTATTTT.

The CDR3 sequence is CASSLDNLQANYGYTF. The CDR3 DNA sequence: TGTGCCAGCAGCTTAGACAACCTTCAAGCTAACTATGGCTACACCTTC. This chain uses TRBV11-1 with TRBJ1-2; D remains unclear. V lost 1 base and J 0 bases, leaving 12 bases between the germline ends. The CDR3 covers 16 residues. CDR1 and CDR2 from the germline V gene are SGHAT and FQDESV (reference sequence).

The CDR3 loop reads CASSTGLAGAETQYF. DNA of the CDR3: TGTGCCAGCAGCACAGGACTAGCGGGAGCTGAGACCCAGTACTTC. This chain connects TRBV7-2 to TRBJ2-5; 13 bases are a match to TRBD2. There are 15 residues in the CDR3. V gave up 5 bases and J gave up 5 bases; unmatched junction bases: 5. Germline assignment: CDR1 SGHTA and CDR2 FQGNSA.

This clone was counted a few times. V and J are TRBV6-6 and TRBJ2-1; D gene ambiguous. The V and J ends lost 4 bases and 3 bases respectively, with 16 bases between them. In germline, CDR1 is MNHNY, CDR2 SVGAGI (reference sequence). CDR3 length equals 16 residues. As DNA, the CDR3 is TGTGCCAGCAGTTTAGTTTACAGAGCAGACTACAATGAGCAGTTCTTC. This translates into CASSLVYRADYNEQFF.

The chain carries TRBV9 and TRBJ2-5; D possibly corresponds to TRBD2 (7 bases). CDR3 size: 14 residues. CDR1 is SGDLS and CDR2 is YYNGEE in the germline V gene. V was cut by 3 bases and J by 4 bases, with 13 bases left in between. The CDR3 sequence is CASSGGGVSETQYF. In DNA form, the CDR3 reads TGTGCCAGCAGCGGAGGGGGGGTGTCAGAGACCCAGTACTTC.

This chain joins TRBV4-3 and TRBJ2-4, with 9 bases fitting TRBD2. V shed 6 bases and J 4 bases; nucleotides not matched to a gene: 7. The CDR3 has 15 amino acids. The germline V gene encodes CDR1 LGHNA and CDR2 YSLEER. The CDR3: CASSPLAGQKNIQYF. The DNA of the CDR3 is TGCGCCAGCAGTCCTCTAGCGGGGCAGAAAAACATTCAGTACTTC.

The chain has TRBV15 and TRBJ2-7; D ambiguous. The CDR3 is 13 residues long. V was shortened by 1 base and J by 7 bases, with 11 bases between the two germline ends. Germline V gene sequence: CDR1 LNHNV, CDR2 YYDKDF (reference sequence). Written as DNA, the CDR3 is TGTGCCACCAGCAGAGCCCCAGCCTTAGAGCAGTACGTC. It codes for CATSRAPALEQYV.

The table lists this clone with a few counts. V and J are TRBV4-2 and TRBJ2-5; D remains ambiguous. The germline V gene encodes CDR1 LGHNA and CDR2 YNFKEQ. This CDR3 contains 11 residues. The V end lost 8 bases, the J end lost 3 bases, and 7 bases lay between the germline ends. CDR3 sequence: CASSSEETQYF. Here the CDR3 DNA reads TGTGCCAGCTCCTCGGAAGAGACCCAGTACTTC.

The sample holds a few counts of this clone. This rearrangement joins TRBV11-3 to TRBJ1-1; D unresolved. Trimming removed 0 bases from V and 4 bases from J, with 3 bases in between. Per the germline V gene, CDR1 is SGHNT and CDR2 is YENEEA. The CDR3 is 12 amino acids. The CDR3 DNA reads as TGTGCCAGCAGCTTAGATTCCACTGAAGCTTTCTTT. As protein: CASSLDSTEAFF.

The CDR3 sequence: CASSQGISNYGYTF. The CDR3 nucleotides read TGCGCCAGCAGCCAAGGGATCTCTAACTATGGCTACACCTTC. The genes are TRBV4-3 and TRBJ1-2; the D is unclear. CDR3 size: 14 residues. V dropped 1 base and J dropped 0 bases, with 6 bases sitting between them. From germline, CDR1 is LGHNA and CDR2 YSLEER.

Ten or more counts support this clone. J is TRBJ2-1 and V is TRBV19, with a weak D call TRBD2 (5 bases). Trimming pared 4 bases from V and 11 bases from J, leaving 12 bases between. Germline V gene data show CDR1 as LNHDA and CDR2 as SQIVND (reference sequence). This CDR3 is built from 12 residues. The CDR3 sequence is CASSKGGDQQFF. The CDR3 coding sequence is TGTGCCAGTAGTAAAGGAGGAGATCAGCAGTTCTTC.

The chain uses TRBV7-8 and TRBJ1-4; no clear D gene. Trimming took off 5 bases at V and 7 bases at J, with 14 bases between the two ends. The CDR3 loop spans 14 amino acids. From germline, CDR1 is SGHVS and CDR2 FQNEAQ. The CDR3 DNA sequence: TGTGCCAGCAGCCCCCGGTTAACGGGTGAAAAACTGTTTTTT. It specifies CASSPRLTGEKLFF.

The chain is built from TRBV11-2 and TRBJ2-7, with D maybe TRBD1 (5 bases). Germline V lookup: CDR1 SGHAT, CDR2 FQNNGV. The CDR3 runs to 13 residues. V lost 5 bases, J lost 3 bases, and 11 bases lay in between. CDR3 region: CASSHMQGYEQYV. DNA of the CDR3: TGTGCCAGCAGCCACATGCAGGGCTACGAGCAGTACGTC.

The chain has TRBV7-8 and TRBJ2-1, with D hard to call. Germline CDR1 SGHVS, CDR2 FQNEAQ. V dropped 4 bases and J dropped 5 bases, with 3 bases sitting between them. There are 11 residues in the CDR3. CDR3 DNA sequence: TGTGCCAGCAGCTCAAACAATGAGCAGTTCTTC. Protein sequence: CASSSNNEQFF.

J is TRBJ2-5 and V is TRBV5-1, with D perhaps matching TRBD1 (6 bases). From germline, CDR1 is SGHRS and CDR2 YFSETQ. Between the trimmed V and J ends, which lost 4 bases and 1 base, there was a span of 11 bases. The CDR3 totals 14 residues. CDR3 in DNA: TGCGCCAGCAGCCCGCAGGGGCCCCAAGAGACCCAGTACTTC. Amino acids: CASSPQGPQETQYF.

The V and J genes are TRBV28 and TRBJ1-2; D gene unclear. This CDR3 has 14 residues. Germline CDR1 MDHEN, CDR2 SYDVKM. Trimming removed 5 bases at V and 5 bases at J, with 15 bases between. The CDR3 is CASSRHPPSYGYTF. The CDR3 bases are TGTGCCAGCAGTCGACACCCACCTTCTTATGGCTACACCTTC.

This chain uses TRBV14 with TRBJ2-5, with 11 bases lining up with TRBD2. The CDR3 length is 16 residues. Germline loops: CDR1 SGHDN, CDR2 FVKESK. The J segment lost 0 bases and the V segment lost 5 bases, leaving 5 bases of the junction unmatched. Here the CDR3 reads CASSKRTSGYQETQYF. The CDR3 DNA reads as TGTGCCAGCAGCAAAAGGACTAGCGGGTACCAAGAGACCCAGTACTTC.

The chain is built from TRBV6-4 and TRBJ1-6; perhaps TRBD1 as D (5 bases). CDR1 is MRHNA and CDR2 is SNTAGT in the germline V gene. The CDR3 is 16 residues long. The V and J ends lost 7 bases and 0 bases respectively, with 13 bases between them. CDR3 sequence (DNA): TGTGCCAGCATTGGGGACTTCAGCTCCTATAATTCACCCCTCCACTTT. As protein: CASIGDFSSYNSPLHF.

The CDR3 loop is CASSLAGSTEETQYF. The CDR3 nucleotides are TGTGCCAGCAGTTTGGCCGGTAGCACCGAAGAGACCCAGTACTTC. The gene calls are TRBV27 and TRBJ2-5, with D unresolved. CDR3 length: 15 residues. CDR1 and CDR2 (germline): MNHEY, SMNVEV (reference sequence). V lost 3 bases and J lost 3, with 14 bases in between.